Shown below are 4 T cell receptor beta chains from a single sample sequenced in a study of blood T cell repertoires in COVID-19. Assay used: immunoSEQ multiplex PCR; TCRdb lists only in-frame clones, some missing. The sample holds 300,000 to 400,000 clones, 75% to 90% seen once. Source material: peripheral blood. The receptors were sampled from a woman aged 45-65 years with COVID-19, enrolled during active disease.

The count of this clone is one. The same CDR3 also results from other DNA sequences found in this sample. This chain uses TRBV6-5 with TRBJ1-1; D is unresolved. CDR1 MNHEY and CDR2 SVGAGI come from the germline V gene. V lost 0 bases, J lost 1 base, and 6 bases lay in between. The length of the CDR3 is 14 residues. The CDR3, as DNA: TGTGCCAGCAGTTACTCGAGGGAGAACACTGAAGCTTTCTTT. Its translation: CASSYSRENTEAFF.

This clone was seen a few times. This chain uses TRBV27 with TRBJ1-5; D is possibly TRBD1 (6 bases). The CDR3 runs to 15 residues. Germline CDR1 reads MNHEY; CDR2 reads SMNVEV (reference sequence). The ends were cut back, 6 bases at V and 7 bases at J, with 19 bases in the middle. The CDR3 is CASSSNQGSGQPQHF. CDR3 nucleotide sequence: TGTGCCAGCAGCTCGAACCAGGGGTCTGGGCAGCCCCAGCATTTT.

The chain uses TRBV6-2 or TRBV6-3 and TRBJ2-7; 7 nucleotides match TRBD2. The V gene's germline CDR1 is MNHEY and CDR2 SVGEGT. The CDR3 runs 17 residues. Germline trimming cut 2 bases from V and 3 bases from J; bases unmatched to any gene: 13. The CDR3 is CASSYRPRTRTHYEQYF. CDR3 coding DNA: TGTGCCAGCAGTTACCGACCCAGGACTAGAACCCACTACGAGCAGTACTTC.

The J gene is TRBJ2-7, the V gene TRBV3-1 (or the pseudogene TRBV3-2); D ambiguous. V was shortened by 0 bases and J by 4 bases, with 16 bases between the two germline ends. Germline V lookup: CDR1 LGHDT, CDR2 YNNKEL (reference sequence). The CDR3 length is 16 residues. CDR3 region: CASSQDLMGLPYEQYF. DNA for the CDR3: TGTGCCAGCAGCCAAGATCTGATGGGCCTACCTTACGAGCAGTACTTC.